These 30 T cell receptor beta chains originate from one sample sequenced in a study of human T cells and chemical hapten exposure. TCRdb itself ran the RACE reads through MiXCR, one entry per CDR3 protein. Of some 88,000 distinct CDR3 sequences detected, approximately 9.9% appear once; the ten largest clones hold over 2%. Documented time point: patch test 2, 6 weeks after DPC sensitization. Treatment in this sample: therapeutic diphenylcyclopropenone sensitization with weekly scalp DPC. The material was whole blood, obtained in connection with sensitization to the hapten diphenylcyclopropenone (DPC). These receptors all come from a man between 40 and 49 years old with alopecia areata. Some clones in this sample may be carry-over from other donors' samples.

The rearrangement links TRBV28 to TRBJ2-3, with TRBD2 matching 16 bases. This CDR3 is 17 amino acids long. Looked up from germline, CDR1 is MDHEN and CDR2 is SYDVKM. With 4 bases clipped from V and 3 bases from J, the junction kept 4 bases outside the gene matches. In DNA form, the CDR3 reads TGTGCCAGCAGTTCGCCGGGACTAGCGGGAGGGACAGATACGCAGTATTTT. Protein: CASSSPGLAGGTDTQYF.

The V gene is TRBV5-4, the J gene TRBJ2-7, with a possible D match to TRBD2 (5 bases). Per germline, CDR1 SGHNT and CDR2 YYREEE (reference sequence). V dropped 0 bases and J dropped 2 bases, with 9 bases sitting between them. The CDR3 is 14 amino acids. CDR3 nucleotides: TGTGCCAGCAGCTTGGACCCGGGGACCTACGAGCAGTACGTC. It is translated as CASSLDPGTYEQYV.

This clonotype was recorded many times. This chain connects TRBV12-3 or TRBV12-4 to TRBJ1-1, with D maybe TRBD1 (5 bases). Trimming removed 4 bases from V and 4 bases from J, with 13 bases in between. This CDR3 spans 14 amino acids. The CDR3: CASSSQGWGTEAFF. The CDR3 DNA is TGTGCCAGCAGTTCGCAGGGTTGGGGCACTGAAGCTTTCTTT.

V gene TRBV6-1 combines with J gene TRBJ2-3; 11 nucleotides line up with TRBD2. V gave up 0 bases and J gave up 4 bases; unmatched junction bases: 9. CDR1 is MNHNS and CDR2 is SASEGT in the germline V gene. The CDR3 has 18 amino acids. This CDR3 is CASSEAVIAGGPADTQYF. In DNA form, the CDR3 reads TGTGCCAGCAGTGAAGCGGTAATAGCGGGAGGGCCGGCAGATACGCAGTATTTT.

The rearrangement joins TRBV2 to TRBJ2-3, with D uncertain. Germline lookup yields CDR1 SNHLY and CDR2 FYNNEI. CDR3 length: 14 amino acids. V was cut by 4 bases and J by 0 bases, with 8 bases left in between. In DNA form, the CDR3 reads TGTGCCAGCAGTGGCGTATCTAGCACAGATACGCAGTATTTT. This gives the protein CASSGVSSTDTQYF.

This clonotype has just a few counts. This sequence joins TRBV12-3 or TRBV12-4 and TRBJ2-1, with 10 positions matching TRBD1. The CDR3 extends over 14 amino acids. The ends lost 4 bases at V and 5 bases at J; junction bases unmatched: 2. The CDR3 DNA sequence: TGTGCCAGCAGTTCGACAGGGGGCAACAATGAGCAGTTCTTC. Translating gives CASSSTGGNNEQFF.

The V and J genes are TRBV5-1 and TRBJ1-1, with 8 bases lining up with TRBD1. Germline-derived CDR1 and CDR2 are SGHRS and YFSETQ. The CDR3 runs to 13 residues. Unmatched junction bases numbered 3, after V lost 0 bases and J lost 8 bases. The CDR3 DNA is TGCGCCAGCAGCTTGGGGGCAGGGGGCGAAGCTTTCTTT. This encodes CASSLGAGGEAFF.

This clonotype was detected only a few times. The rearrangement joins TRBV6-2 or TRBV6-3 to TRBJ2-3; 13 bases align to TRBD2. This CDR3 comprises 16 residues. CDR1 is MNHEY and CDR2 is SVGEGT in the germline V gene. The trim removed 6 bases at V and 4 bases at J, leaving 7 bases unmatched. CDR3 nucleotide sequence: TGTGCCAGCAGCTACGGACTAGCGGGAGTAGCAGATACGCAGTATTTT. This sequence encodes CASSYGLAGVADTQYF.

The chain recombines TRBV19 with TRBJ2-1, with D possibly being TRBD2 (5 bases). The CDR3 has 16 amino acids. The V end was cut by 0 bases, the J end by 2 bases, with 11 bases between. Per germline, CDR1 LNHDA and CDR2 SQIVND (reference sequence). This chain's CDR3 is CASSIELARPYNEQFF. CDR3 nucleotides: TGTGCCAGTAGTATAGAGCTAGCTAGGCCCTACAATGAGCAGTTCTTC.

This clonotype appeared many times. V usage is TRBV14 and J usage is TRBJ2-2; tentatively, D is TRBD2 (6 bases). The CDR3 totals 18 residues. V was pared by 1 base and J by 1 base, with 16 bases between. CDR1 is SGHDN, CDR2 FVKESK, per germline. The CDR3 nucleotides read TGTGCCAGCAGCCAAGTAAATAGGCGGGAAATGAACACCGGGGAGCTGTTTTTT. It codes for CASSQVNRREMNTGELFF.

This clonotype was seen at least ten times. V and J are TRBV3-1 and TRBJ2-3; 8 nucleotides match TRBD2. V was clipped by 4 bases and J by 1 base; unmatched bases: 4. Germline V gives CDR1 LGHDT, CDR2 YNNKEL (reference sequence). The CDR3 has 15 amino acids. The CDR3, as DNA: TGTGCCAGCAGCCTTATGACTAGCGGCACAGATACGCAGTATTTT. It yields the protein CASSLMTSGTDTQYF.

The J gene is TRBJ2-1, the V gene TRBV20-1; 8 bases line up with TRBD2. The CDR3 is made up of 17 amino acids. The V segment lost 1 base and the J segment 1 base; nucleotides outside the gene matches: 9. Germline lookup yields CDR1 DFQATT and CDR2 SNEGSKA (reference sequence). The CDR3, as DNA: TGCAGTGCTAGAGGCTCCCCACTAGCGGCGTCCTACAATGAGCAGTTCTTC. Translating gives CSARGSPLAASYNEQFF.

This clonotype was seen a handful of times. V and J are TRBV20-1 and TRBJ2-3, with 14 bases matching TRBD2. Germline CDR1 DFQATT, CDR2 SNEGSKA (reference sequence). J gave up 5 bases and V 3 bases, and 1 base lay outside the gene matches. The CDR3 consists of 14 residues. As DNA, the CDR3 is TGCAGTGCTAGTGGGACTAGCGGGAGAGATACGCAGTATTTT. Amino acids: CSASGTSGRDTQYF.

This chain joins TRBV2 and TRBJ2-3; D gene uncertain. V was pared by 1 base and J by 0 bases, with 8 bases between. Per the germline V gene, CDR1 is SNHLY and CDR2 is FYNNEI. The CDR3 spans 15 residues. The CDR3 sequence: CASSEVASSTDTQYF. The CDR3 DNA is TGTGCCAGCAGTGAAGTGGCTTCGAGCACAGATACGCAGTATTTT.

This sequence joins TRBV6-5 and TRBJ2-1; 10 bases agree with TRBD1. This CDR3 spans 16 amino acids. V dropped 5 bases and J dropped 0; count of bases not matched to a gene: 4. Germline CDR1 MNHEY, CDR2 SVGAGI. The CDR3: CASSIGQGVSYNEQFF. Here the CDR3 DNA reads TGTGCCAGCAGTATAGGACAGGGGGTCTCCTACAATGAGCAGTTCTTC.

The J gene is TRBJ1-2, the V gene TRBV27, with D unresolved. The CDR3 sequence is 17 residues long. V was cut by 6 bases and J by 4 bases, with 24 bases left in between. Germline V CDR1 and CDR2: MNHEY, SMNVEV (reference sequence). The CDR3 nucleotides are TGTGCCAGCAGAAGCCTGATCAGCGACCTCTGGGGCTATGGCTACACCTTC. Translation: CASRSLISDLWGYGYTF.

This rearrangement joins TRBV7-2 to TRBJ2-7; 11 nucleotides align to TRBD2. The length of the CDR3 is 19 residues. V was pared by 3 bases and J by 1 base, with 14 bases of the junction left unmatched. From germline, CDR1 is SGHTA and CDR2 FQGNSA. CDR3 loop: CASSLELDVLAGASYEQYV. For the CDR3, the DNA is TGTGCCAGCAGCTTGGAACTTGACGTACTAGCGGGAGCATCCTACGAGCAGTACGTC.

This chain links TRBV29-1 with TRBJ1-2; D perhaps matches TRBD1 (6 bases). CDR1 and CDR2 (germline): SQVTM, ANQGSEA. The CDR3 has 13 residues. V dropped 2 bases and J dropped 5 bases, with 12 bases sitting between them. In DNA, the CDR3 is TGCAGCGTTGAACGGGGGCTGGGGTATGGCTACACCTTC. Translated, it gives CSVERGLGYGYTF. The whole variable domain, remainder taken from reference TRBV29-1 and TRBJ1-2, is SAVISQKPSRDICQRGTSLTIQCQVDSQVTMMFWYRQQPGQSLTLIATANQGSEATYESGFVIDKFPISRPNLTFSTLTVSNMSPEDSSIYLCSVERGLGYGYTFGSGTRLTVV.

The sample holds one count of this clonotype. V and J are TRBV12-3 or TRBV12-4 and TRBJ2-1, with 14 bases aligning to TRBD2. Trimming at V came to 3 bases and at J to 7 bases, leaving 5 bases not matched to a gene. The CDR3 extends over 16 amino acids. The CDR3 region has the DNA TGTGCCAGCAGTTTCGGGACTAGCGGGGGTGGGAATGAGCAGTTCTTC. It is translated as CASSFGTSGGGNEQFF.

V is TRBV12-3 or TRBV12-4 and J is TRBJ2-1; the D gene is possibly TRBD1 (6 bases). CDR3 length equals 14 residues. V lost 6 bases and J 4 bases, leaving 13 bases between the germline ends. In nucleotides, the CDR3 is TGTGCCAGCAGCTCTTCGGACAGATACAATGAGCAGTTCTTC. It translates to CASSSSDRYNEQFF.

The chain recombines TRBV5-1 with TRBJ2-2; perhaps TRBD1 as D (5 bases). Looked up from germline, CDR1 is SGHRS and CDR2 is YFSETQ. Trimming removed 5 bases from V and 0 bases from J, with 8 bases in between. This CDR3 region has 14 residues. CDR3 region: CASRTEANTGELFF. Written as DNA, the CDR3 is TGCGCCAGCAGGACAGAGGCGAACACCGGGGAGCTGTTTTTT.

The chain recombines TRBV5-1 with TRBJ2-3; D remains unclear. The germline V gene encodes CDR1 SGHRS and CDR2 YFSETQ. This CDR3 region has 15 residues. Trimming pared 4 bases from V and 4 bases from J, leaving 16 bases between. The CDR3 nucleotides are TGCGCCAGCAGCGCAGGATGGGCCTCCCCAGATACGCAGTATTTT. It is translated as CASSAGWASPDTQYF.

This clonotype appeared a single time. This may be a read error, as it is one base from a much larger clone. The rearrangement uses TRBV14 and TRBJ2-1; 14 nucleotides line up with TRBD2. The CDR3 has 14 amino acids. Germline CDR1 SGHDN, CDR2 FVKESK. CDR3 sequence reads: CDSSRTSGRSEQFF. For the CDR3, the DNA is TGTGACAGCAGCCGGACTAGCGGGAGGAGTGAGCAGTTCTTC.

This clonotype was seen only a few times. V is TRBV28 and J is TRBJ2-7; 7 nucleotides agree with TRBD2. There are 14 residues in the CDR3. With V trimmed by 5 bases and J by 2 bases, 6 bases remained unmatched. Germline V gene lookup returns CDR1 MDHEN and CDR2 SYDVKM. The CDR3 reads CASSAPGLAYEQYF. The DNA for the CDR3 is TGTGCCAGCAGTGCCCCCGGACTAGCCTACGAGCAGTACTTC.

This clonotype was counted only a few times. The rearrangement links TRBV3-1 to TRBJ1-2; possible D gene TRBD1, 5 bases. CDR3 length equals 17 residues. Trimming cost V 1 base and J 2 bases, with 17 bases left between them. CDR1 and CDR2 from the germline V gene are LGHDT and YNNKEL (reference sequence). This chain's CDR3 is CASSQAAGSGRNYGYTF. CDR3 DNA sequence: TGTGCCAGCAGCCAAGCGGCAGGGTCCGGGAGAAACTATGGCTACACCTTC.

The chain has TRBV20-1 and TRBJ2-2, with 9 nucleotides matching TRBD2. J lost 3 bases, V lost 7 bases, and 3 bases had no gene match. This CDR3 has 13 amino acids. Looked up from germline, CDR1 is DFQATT and CDR2 is SNEGSKA (reference sequence). The CDR3 DNA reads TGCAGTGGCGGGAGGGCCGACACCGGGGAGCTGTTTTTT. The encoded protein is CSGGRADTGELFF.

The chain links TRBV25-1 to TRBJ2-1, with 11 positions matching TRBD2. Germline V gives CDR1 MGHDK, CDR2 SYGVNS. The CDR3 extends over 15 amino acids. The V gene end was trimmed by 8 bases and the J gene end by 6 bases; junction bases not matched to a gene: 9. In DNA, the CDR3 is TGTGCCAGCGTGCGGGGACTAGCGGATAGCAATGAGCAGTTCTTC. Protein: CASVRGLADSNEQFF.

This clonotype was recorded a few times. The chain links TRBV7-2 to TRBJ2-3; 10 nucleotides align to TRBD2. In germline, CDR1 is SGHTA, CDR2 FQGNSA. Unmatched junction bases numbered 14, after V lost 5 bases and J lost 9 bases. CDR3 length: 16 residues. The CDR3: CASSPQGSGRLGTQYF. The CDR3 DNA sequence: TGTGCCAGCAGCCCCCAGGGTAGCGGGAGGTTAGGGACGCAGTATTTT.

This clonotype was detected ten times or more. The CDR3 region is CASSYPRGPADTQYF. The DNA for the CDR3 is TGTGCCAGCAGTTACCCCCGGGGGCCCGCAGATACGCAGTATTTT. This rearrangement joins TRBV6-2 or TRBV6-3 to TRBJ2-3, with D possibly called TRBD1 or TRBD2 (6 bases each). CDR3 length: 15 residues. The germline V and J ends were trimmed by 2 bases and 4 bases, with 13 bases remaining between them. Germline loops: CDR1 MNHEY, CDR2 SVGEGT.

The V gene is TRBV20-1, the J gene TRBJ1-6, with D perhaps matching TRBD1 (5 bases). Trimming stripped 3 bases from V and 6 bases from J, with 15 bases between. The V gene's germline CDR1 is DFQATT and CDR2 SNEGSKA (reference sequence). The length of the CDR3 is 15 residues. CDR3 region: CSASPPSGFNSPLHF. The DNA of the CDR3 is TGCAGTGCTAGTCCCCCCTCAGGGTTTAATTCACCCCTCCACTTT.